Each of the 15 T cell receptor beta chains below was sequenced from the same sample in a study of cytomegalovirus exposure and HLA in healthy donors. A multiplex PCR was run with 60 Vbeta primers and 13 Jbeta primers. Repertoires were generated with immunoSEQ multiplex PCR, while TCRdb's copy carries only in-frame clones and drops some. The sample shows around 210,000 clones, approximately 81% of them seen only once. The sample consisted of PBMCs. These receptor sequences come from a girl aged 2 to 10 in good health and CMV-seronegative.

V usage is TRBV10-3 and J usage is TRBJ2-5, with 8 positions matching TRBD2. The CDR3 is 18 amino acids. CDR1 is ENHRY, CDR2 SYGVKD, per germline. After removal of 7 bases from V and 0 bases from J, the junction contained 16 bases not matched to a gene. CDR3 residues: CAIIELAADSLYQETQYF. The CDR3 coding sequence is TGTGCCATCATCGAACTAGCGGCAGATTCTCTGTACCAAGAGACCCAGTACTTC.

This clone occurred once. The chain joins TRBV7-2 to TRBJ1-2, with 8 nucleotides matching TRBD1. Germline CDR1 SGHTA, CDR2 FQGNSA. With 4 bases clipped from V and 6 bases from J, the junction kept 7 bases outside the gene matches. The CDR3 runs to 14 residues. CDR3 bases: TGTGCCAGCAGCTCATACAGGGGGGAACATGGCTACACCTTC. Translating gives CASSSYRGEHGYTF.

This chain joins TRBV2 and TRBJ2-3; 8 bases are shared with TRBD2. This CDR3 has 13 amino acids. Germline values: CDR1 SNHLY, CDR2 FYNNEI. Unmatched junction bases numbered 3, after V lost 8 bases and J lost 2 bases. Here the CDR3 DNA reads TGTGCCAGCGCGCGGGAGGTCACAGATACGCAGTATTTT. This sequence encodes CASAREVTDTQYF.

The rearrangement joins TRBV5-1 to TRBJ2-5; 13 bases align to TRBD2. Judging by the DNA end, TRBJ2-7 fits better; the J call may be wrong. CDR1 SGHRS and CDR2 YFSETQ come from the germline V gene. The CDR3 has 15 amino acids. The CDR3 DNA reads as TGCGCCAGCAGCTTCCTGACTAGCGGGGGGTACGAGCAGTACTTC. It specifies CASSFLTSGGYEQYF.

The chain employs TRBV6-5 and TRBJ2-2; 12 nucleotides match TRBD2. Germline V gene sequence: CDR1 MNHEY, CDR2 SVGAGI. V lost 6 bases and J lost 1; bases outside the gene matches: 0. The CDR3 covers 15 residues. The CDR3 DNA reads as TGTGCCAGCAGGGGACTAGCGGGGAACACCGGGGAGCTGTTTTTT. It specifies CASRGLAGNTGELFF.

J is TRBJ1-5 and V is TRBV6-5; 8 bases map to TRBD1. After removal of 6 bases from V and 4 bases from J, the junction contained 5 bases not matched to a gene. There are 14 residues in the CDR3. The V gene's germline CDR1 is MNHEY and CDR2 SVGAGI. CDR3 in DNA: TGTGCCAGCAGGTCTCAGGGGGCGAATCAGCCCCAGCATTTT. This translates into CASRSQGANQPQHF.

The genes are TRBV29-1 and TRBJ2-7; 8 bases agree with TRBD1. Trimming took 5 bases from V and 5 from J; bases not matched to a gene: 11. The CDR3 contains 14 residues. Germline V gene data show CDR1 as SQVTM and CDR2 as ANQGSEA. CDR3 in amino acids: CSVPARGLGNEQYF. For the CDR3, the DNA is TGCAGCGTTCCGGCCAGGGGGCTCGGTAACGAGCAGTACTTC.

The chain couples TRBV6-5 to TRBJ1-1, with TRBD1 matching over 7 bases. The germline V gene has CDR1 MNHEY and CDR2 SVGAGI. CDR3 length: 13 residues. The J segment lost 1 base and the V segment lost 6 bases, leaving 2 bases of the junction unmatched. The CDR3 DNA reads TGTGCCAGCAGGAGGACAGGGAACACTGAAGCTTTCTTT. Encoded protein: CASRRTGNTEAFF.

This chain uses TRBV7-9 with TRBJ2-1, with 14 positions matching TRBD2. The V gene end was trimmed by 5 bases and the J gene end by 8 bases; junction bases not matched to a gene: 14. This CDR3 region has 18 residues. From germline, CDR1 is SEHNR and CDR2 FQNEAQ (reference sequence). The CDR3 nucleotides are TGTGCCAGCAGCGCGCGGACTAGCGGGAGGTGGGAGGTCGATGAGCAGTTCTTC. Protein sequence: CASSARTSGRWEVDEQFF.

The V gene is TRBV30, the J gene TRBJ1-2; 11 bases line up with TRBD1. Looked up from germline, CDR1 is GTSNPN and CDR2 is SVGIG (reference sequence). CDR3 length: 16 amino acids. V lost 3 bases to trimming and J lost 5 bases; unmatched junction nucleotides: 11. The CDR3 loop is CAWSESRTGGGYGYTF. The CDR3 DNA reads TGTGCCTGGAGCGAATCCCGGACAGGGGGCGGTTATGGCTACACCTTC.

The chain links TRBV10-3 to TRBJ1-5, with a weak D call TRBD1 (6 bases). Germline V lookup: CDR1 ENHRY, CDR2 SYGVKD. V lost 2 bases and J 3 bases, leaving 8 bases between the germline ends. This CDR3 contains 14 residues. In nucleotides, the CDR3 is TGTGCCATCAGTGAGACAGGGATCAATCAGCCCCAGCATTTT. Translating gives CAISETGINQPQHF.

This clone was observed once. The chain's CDR3 is CATSRVSYSYNEQFF. Here the CDR3 DNA reads TGTGCCACCAGCAGAGTGAGTTACTCCTACAATGAGCAGTTCTTC. V usage is TRBV15 and J usage is TRBJ2-1; D is undetermined. Germline V gene sequence: CDR1 LNHNV, CDR2 YYDKDF (reference sequence). V was trimmed by 1 base and J by 0 bases, leaving 7 bases between them. The CDR3 spans 15 residues.

J is TRBJ2-5 and V is TRBV30, with 8 positions matching TRBD1. Germline CDR1 reads GTSNPN; CDR2 reads SVGIG (reference sequence). V shed 0 bases and J 11 bases; nucleotides not matched to a gene: 8. The CDR3 is 13 amino acids. CDR3 sequence (DNA): TGTGCCTGGAGTGTGGGGACAGGTCATGAGCAGTACTTC. Translation gives CAWSVGTGHEQYF. The whole variable domain, filled in from reference TRBV30 and TRBJ2-5, reads SQTIHQWPATLVQPVGSPLSLECTVEGTSNPNLYWYRQAAGRGLQLLFYSVGIGQISSEVPQNLSASRPQDRQFILSSKKLLLSDSGFYLCAWSVGTGHEQYFGPGTRLLVL.

As DNA, the CDR3 is TGTGCCAGCAGCTTCACAGGGACAACTAATGAAAAACTGTTTTTT. Protein product: CASSFTGTTNEKLFF. The rearrangement joins TRBV7-3 to TRBJ1-4; possibly TRBD1 for D (6 bases). The germline V gene encodes CDR1 SGHTA and CDR2 FQGTGA. This CDR3 region has 15 residues. V gave up 3 bases and J gave up 0 bases, with 8 bases separating them. Looking up the rest from reference TRBV7-3 and TRBJ1-4 gives the full variable domain: GAGVSQTPSNKVTEKGKYVELRCDPISGHTALYWYRQSLGQGPEFLIYFQGTGAADDSGLPNDRFFAVRPEGSVSTLKIQRTERGDSAVYLCASSFTGTTNEKLFFGSGTQLSVL.

This chain links TRBV5-1 with TRBJ2-1, with D unresolved. V lost 4 bases and J lost 10, with 18 bases in between. The germline CDR1 and CDR2 sequences are SGHRS and YFSETQ. This CDR3 region has 14 residues. The CDR3 nucleotides are TGCGCCAGCAGCGCAAACAAGGAATCGAGGGAGCAGTTCTTC. Amino acid sequence: CASSANKESREQFF.